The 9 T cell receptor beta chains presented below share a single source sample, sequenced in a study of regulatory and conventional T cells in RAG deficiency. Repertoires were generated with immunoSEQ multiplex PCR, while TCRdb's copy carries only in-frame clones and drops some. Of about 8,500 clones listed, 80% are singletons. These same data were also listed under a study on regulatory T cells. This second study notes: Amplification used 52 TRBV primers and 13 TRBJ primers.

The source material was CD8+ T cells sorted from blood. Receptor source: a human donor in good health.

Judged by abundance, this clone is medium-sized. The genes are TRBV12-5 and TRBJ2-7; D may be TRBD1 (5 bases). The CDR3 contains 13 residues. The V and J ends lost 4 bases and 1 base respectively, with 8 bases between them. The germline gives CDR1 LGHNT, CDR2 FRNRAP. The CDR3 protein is CASGSDRSYEQYF. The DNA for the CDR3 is TGTGCTAGTGGTTCCGACAGATCCTACGAGCAGTACTTC.

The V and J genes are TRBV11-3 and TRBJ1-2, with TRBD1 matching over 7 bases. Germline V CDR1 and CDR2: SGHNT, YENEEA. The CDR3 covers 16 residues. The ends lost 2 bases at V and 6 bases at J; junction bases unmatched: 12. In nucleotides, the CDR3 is TGTGCCAGCAGCTTAATCGGGGAGGGGGCAGGAGATGGCTACACCTTC. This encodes CASSLIGEGAGDGYTF.

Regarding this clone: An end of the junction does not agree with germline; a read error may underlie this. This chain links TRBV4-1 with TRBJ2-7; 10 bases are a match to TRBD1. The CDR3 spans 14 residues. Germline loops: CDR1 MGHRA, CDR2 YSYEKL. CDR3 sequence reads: CASSYDRGPYEQHF. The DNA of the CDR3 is TGCGCCAGCAGCTACGACAGGGGGCCCTACGAGCAGCACTTC.

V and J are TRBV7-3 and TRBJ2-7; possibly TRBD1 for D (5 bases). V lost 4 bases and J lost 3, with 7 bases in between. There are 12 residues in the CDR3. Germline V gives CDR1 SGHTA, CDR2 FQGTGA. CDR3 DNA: TGTGCCAGCAGCTCCACAGGCTACGAGCAGTACTTC. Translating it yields CASSSTGYEQYF.

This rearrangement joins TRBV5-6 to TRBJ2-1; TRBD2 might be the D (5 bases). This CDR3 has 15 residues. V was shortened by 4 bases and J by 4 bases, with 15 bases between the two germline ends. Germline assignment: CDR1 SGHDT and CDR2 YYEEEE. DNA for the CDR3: TGTGCCAGCAGCCACGGCCTAGCAGCTTACAATGAGCAGTTCTTC. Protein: CASSHGLAAYNEQFF.

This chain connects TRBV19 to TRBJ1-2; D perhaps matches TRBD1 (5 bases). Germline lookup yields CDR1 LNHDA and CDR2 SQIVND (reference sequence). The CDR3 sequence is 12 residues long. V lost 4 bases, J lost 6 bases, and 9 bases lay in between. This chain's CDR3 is CASSKRGDGYTF. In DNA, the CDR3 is TGTGCCAGTAGTAAGCGGGGGGATGGCTACACCTTC.

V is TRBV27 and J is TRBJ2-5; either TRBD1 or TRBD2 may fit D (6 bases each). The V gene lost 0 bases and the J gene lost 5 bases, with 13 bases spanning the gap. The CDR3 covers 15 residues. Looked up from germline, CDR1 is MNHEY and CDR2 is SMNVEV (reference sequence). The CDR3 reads CASSLSEGRGETQYF. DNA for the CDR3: TGTGCCAGCAGTTTATCGGAGGGCAGGGGTGAGACCCAGTACTTC.

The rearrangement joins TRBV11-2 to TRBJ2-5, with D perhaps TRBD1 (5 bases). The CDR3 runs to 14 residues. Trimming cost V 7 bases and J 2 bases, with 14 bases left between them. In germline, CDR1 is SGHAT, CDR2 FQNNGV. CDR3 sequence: CASTQGIPQETQYF. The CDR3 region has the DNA TGTGCCAGCACCCAGGGCATCCCTCAAGAGACCCAGTACTTC.

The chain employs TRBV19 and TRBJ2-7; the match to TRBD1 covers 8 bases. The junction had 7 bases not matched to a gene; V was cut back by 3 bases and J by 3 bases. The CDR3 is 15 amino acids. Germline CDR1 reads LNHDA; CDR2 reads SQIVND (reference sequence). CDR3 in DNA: TGTGCCAGTAGTATTGGGACAGGCAGCTACTACGAGCAGTACTTC. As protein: CASSIGTGSYYEQYF.